Below, one T cell receptor beta chain is given with its context. As yet, its antigen is unknown. From germline, CDR1 is MNHEY and CDR2 SMNVEV (reference sequence). V dropped 0 bases and J dropped 7; count of bases not matched to a gene: 3. The CDR3 length is 14 residues. Central memory, naive, regulatory and stem cell-like memory CD4+ cells were sorted by CD45RO/CCR7/CD25/CD127/CD95/CD27. Expressed TCRB transcripts were sequenced, since all the RNA that had been isolated was reverse transcribed. TCRdb keeps only in-frame clones here, not all; method: immunoSEQ multiplex PCR. In the table there are around 330,000 clones, 11% of which are singletons. This sample was included in a study of beta chain features in type 1 diabetes. Study observations and caveats: There were fewer insertions and more deletions at the VDJ junctions of type 1 diabetes patients. Relative to healthy donors, patients appeared to have naive, central memory and Treg TCRB repertoires that were more similar.

The material sequenced was naive CD4+ T cells from blood. This clonotype originated in a woman aged 30 to 39 in good health. The chain couples TRBV27 to TRBJ1-2; TRBD1 aligns across 9 bases. The CDR3 protein is CASSLSRTGAGYTF. The CDR3 DNA reads TGTGCCAGCAGTTTATCCAGGACAGGGGCTGGCTACACCTTC.